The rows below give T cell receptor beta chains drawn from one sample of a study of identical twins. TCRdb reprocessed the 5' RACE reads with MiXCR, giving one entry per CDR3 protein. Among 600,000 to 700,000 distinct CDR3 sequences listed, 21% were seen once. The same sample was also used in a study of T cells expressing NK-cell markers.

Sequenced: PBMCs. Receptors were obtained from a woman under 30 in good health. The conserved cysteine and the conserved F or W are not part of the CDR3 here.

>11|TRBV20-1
SAAGTGGEKLF
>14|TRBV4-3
ASSQDVIAGEDTQY
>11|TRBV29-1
SVARTENTEAF
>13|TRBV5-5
ASSWEVAVNTEAF
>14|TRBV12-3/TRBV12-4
ASSFSLAGSQETQY
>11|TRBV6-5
ASCWGLNTEAF
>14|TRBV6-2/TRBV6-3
ASSYGRSLGTGELF
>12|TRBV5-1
ASSFRTGVYEQY
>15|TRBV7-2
ASSLWREAGGPDTQY
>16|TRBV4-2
ASSQHLLTGGAGNEQF
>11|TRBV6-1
ASSAPGTGKQF